This T cell receptor (beta chain) was obtained from a study of blood T cell repertoires in COVID-19. V dropped 3 bases and J dropped 8 bases, with 19 bases sitting between them. The CDR3 sequence is 15 residues long. Germline V lookup: CDR1 MNHEY, CDR2 SVGEGT. As processed by the authors: Nucleated cell counts were estimated from reference gene primer amplification. The assay was immunoSEQ multiplex PCR, and TCRdb's table has in-frame clones only and misses some. V and J calls and clone size are given by that table; D and trimming were obtained from the DNA. Of about 100,000 clones in the sample, approximately 86% were seen once.

This sequence was found in a human donor in a cohort sampled during active COVID-19. Sequences were obtained from peripheral blood. The gene calls are TRBV6-2 or TRBV6-3 and TRBJ1-2, with a weak D call TRBD1 (6 bases). DNA for the CDR3: TGTGCCAGCAGTTATTTAGGGGGGGGACCTGGCGGCTACACCTTC. It codes for CASSYLGGGPGGYTF.